The 27 T cell receptor beta chains given below trace back to one sample, sequenced in a study of blood T cell repertoires in COVID-19. Sequencing used immunoSEQ multiplex PCR; TCRdb keeps in-frame clones, though not all of them. This sample has approximately 220,000 clones; roughly 80% occur once, and the top ten carry around 5.5%. Material: peripheral blood. These TCRs come from a woman aged 55-69 years who had recovered from COVID-19.

The chain joins TRBV5-1 to TRBJ2-5; TRBD1 matches at 8 bases. After removal of 4 bases from V and 5 bases from J, the junction contained 4 bases not matched to a gene. The CDR3 has 13 residues. Germline-derived CDR1 and CDR2 are SGHRS and YFSETQ. In DNA form, the CDR3 reads TGCGCCAGCAGCAAGACAGGGGACGAGACCCAGTACTTC. Translating gives CASSKTGDETQYF.

V usage is TRBV12-3 or TRBV12-4 and J usage is TRBJ1-2; weak D call: TRBD1 (5 bases). This CDR3 contains 12 residues. The V gene lost 1 base and the J gene lost 8 bases, with 8 bases spanning the gap. The CDR3 nucleotides are TGTGCCAGCAGTTTAGAGGGGTTCGGCTACACCTTC. Residues: CASSLEGFGYTF.

V and J are TRBV14 and TRBJ2-2, with D uncertain. The length of the CDR3 is 16 residues. The germline V gene encodes CDR1 SGHDN and CDR2 FVKESK. V was pared by 0 bases and J by 4 bases, with 12 bases between. CDR3 in DNA: TGTGCCAGCAGCCAAGACTCAGGCGCCGCCACCGGGGAGCTGTTTTTT. Its protein is CASSQDSGAATGELFF.

This clone was recorded only once. The junction differs from germline at one of its ends, possibly a read error. This chain connects TRBV6-2 or TRBV6-3 to TRBJ1-1; D remains unclear. This CDR3 contains 15 residues. Germline assignment: CDR1 MNHEY and CDR2 SVGEGT. CDR3 protein: CASSYVRNQNAEAFF. CDR3 sequence (DNA): TGTGCCAGCAGTTATGTCAGGAACCAGAACGCTGAAGCTTTCTTT.

This clone was seen ten or more times. The chain joins TRBV4-1 to TRBJ1-5; D remains unclear. V was pared by 0 bases and J by 7 bases, with 16 bases between. Germline assignment: CDR1 MGHRA and CDR2 YSYEKL. This CDR3 has 16 amino acids. The CDR3 DNA is TGCGCCAGCAGCCAAGATAGCCACCGGGATTGGCAGCCCCAGCATTTT. This encodes CASSQDSHRDWQPQHF.

About this clone: Other DNA sequences from this sample encode an identical CDR3 as well. V gene TRBV3-1 (or the pseudogene TRBV3-2) combines with J gene TRBJ2-3, with 14 bases aligning to TRBD2. V shed 6 bases, J shed 4 bases, and the junction held 3 bases outside the gene matches. The CDR3 consists of 15 residues. In germline, CDR1 is LGHDT, CDR2 YNNKEL (reference sequence). CDR3: CASRGLAGGPDTQYF. DNA for the CDR3: TGTGCCAGCAGAGGACTAGCGGGGGGCCCAGATACGCAGTATTTT.

The chain links TRBV2 to TRBJ2-7, with TRBD1 as a possible D gene (6 bases). The CDR3 loop spans 15 amino acids. V was cut by 6 bases and J by 1 base, with 16 bases left in between. CDR1 and CDR2 from the germline V gene are SNHLY and FYNNEI. As DNA, the CDR3 is TGTGCCAGCAGGGAGGACAGATTCATTTCCTACGAGCAGTACTTC. Translated, it gives CASREDRFISYEQYF.

The chain recombines TRBV5-5 with TRBJ2-2; 8 bases line up with TRBD1. This CDR3 region has 16 residues. Germline CDR1 reads SGHKS; CDR2 reads YYEKEE (reference sequence). The trim removed 2 bases at V and 2 bases at J, leaving 5 bases unmatched. The CDR3 region is CASSFDRGVNTGELFF. The CDR3 region has the DNA TGTGCCAGCAGCTTTGACAGGGGAGTAAACACCGGGGAGCTGTTTTTT.

This sequence joins TRBV19 and TRBJ1-5; D is possibly TRBD1 (5 bases). In germline, CDR1 is LNHDA, CDR2 SQIVND (reference sequence). V was shortened by 1 base and J by 3 bases, with 10 bases between the two germline ends. The CDR3 loop spans 15 amino acids. The CDR3 protein is CASSIASGNNQPQHF. The CDR3 coding sequence is TGTGCCAGTAGTATAGCTTCAGGGAACAATCAGCCCCAGCATTTT.

V gene TRBV19 combines with J gene TRBJ1-2; D may be TRBD1 (5 bases). The V and J ends lost 5 bases and 3 bases respectively, with 10 bases between them. The germline gives CDR1 LNHDA, CDR2 SQIVND (reference sequence). This CDR3 has 13 residues. CDR3 in amino acids: CASSDTGDYGYTF. DNA of the CDR3: TGTGCCAGTAGTGATACAGGAGACTATGGCTACACCTTC. Full variable domain (rest looked up from reference TRBV19 and TRBJ1-2): DGGITQSPKYLFRKEGQNVTLSCEQNLNHDAMYWYRQDPGQGLRLIYYSQIVNDFQKGDIAEGYSVSREKKESFPLTVTSAQKNPTAFYLCASSDTGDYGYTFGSGTRLTVV.

V usage is TRBV4-1 and J usage is TRBJ2-3; 7 bases map to TRBD2. The CDR3 consists of 16 residues. J was trimmed by 2 bases and V by 1 base; bases with no gene match: 6. Germline V CDR1 and CDR2: MGHRA, YSYEKL. CDR3 loop: CASSQAGLAATDTQYF. The CDR3 DNA is TGCGCCAGCAGCCAAGCAGGCCTAGCGGCCACAGATACGCAGTATTTT.

This clone was seen only once. The J gene is TRBJ2-6, the V gene TRBV2; D unresolved. V lost 7 bases, J lost 0 bases, and 4 bases lay in between. CDR3 length: 13 amino acids. Germline values: CDR1 SNHLY, CDR2 FYNNEI. The CDR3 DNA is TGTGCCAGCACTCTCTCTGGGGCCAACGTCCTGACTTTC. Its translation: CASTLSGANVLTF.

The CDR3 sequence is CASSLDRGLTGELFF. DNA of the CDR3: TGCGCCAGCAGCTTGGACAGGGGACTCACCGGGGAGCTGTTTTTT. The chain has TRBV5-1 and TRBJ2-2; D perhaps matches TRBD1 (7 bases). Per germline, CDR1 SGHRS and CDR2 YFSETQ. CDR3 length: 15 amino acids. V was trimmed by 0 bases and J by 4 bases, leaving 10 bases between them.

The chain recombines TRBV2 with TRBJ2-7, with D maybe TRBD1 (6 bases). The V end lost 7 bases, the J end lost 3 bases, and 13 bases lay between the germline ends. In germline, CDR1 is SNHLY, CDR2 FYNNEI. This CDR3 region has 13 residues. The CDR3 nucleotides are TGTGCCAGCACCCGGACAGCTTACTACGAGCAGTACTTC. Its translation: CASTRTAYYEQYF.

The V gene is TRBV5-1, the J gene TRBJ1-6; 8 nucleotides line up with TRBD1. Germline CDR1 reads SGHRS; CDR2 reads YFSETQ. The CDR3 is made up of 17 amino acids. The trim removed 4 bases at V and 6 bases at J, leaving 12 bases unmatched. The CDR3 coding sequence is TGCGCCAGCAGCCCTGGCCCAGGGGGCTGGCGTAATTCACCCCTCCACTTT. Translation: CASSPGPGGWRNSPLHF.

This sequence joins TRBV27 and TRBJ2-1; D gene ambiguous. The CDR3 has 14 amino acids. With 0 bases removed from V and 4 bases from J, the gap between germline ends came to 7 bases. CDR1 and CDR2 (germline): MNHEY, SMNVEV (reference sequence). The CDR3 bases are TGTGCCAGCAGTTTATCGGCAGAATACAATGAGCAGTTCTTC. Translation gives CASSLSAEYNEQFF.

The chain is built from TRBV14 and TRBJ2-1; D perhaps matches TRBD2 (5 bases). The CDR3 extends over 13 amino acids. V lost 1 base and J 4 bases, leaving 5 bases between the germline ends. Germline assignment: CDR1 SGHDN and CDR2 FVKESK. The CDR3 is CASSQGGYNEQFF. CDR3 bases: TGTGCCAGCAGCCAAGGAGGGTACAATGAGCAGTTCTTC.

The chain uses TRBV5-1 and TRBJ2-1; 10 positions agree with TRBD1. The germline V gene encodes CDR1 SGHRS and CDR2 YFSETQ. The CDR3 is 15 amino acids. The V gene end was trimmed by 6 bases and the J gene end by 4 bases; junction bases not matched to a gene: 7. CDR3 in amino acids: CASTPRGQGYNEQFF. The CDR3 DNA reads TGCGCCAGCACCCCGAGGGGACAGGGGTACAATGAGCAGTTCTTC.

The rearrangement uses TRBV6-5 and TRBJ1-2; the D gene is possibly TRBD1 (5 bases). The CDR3 length is 15 residues. CDR1 and CDR2 (germline): MNHEY, SVGAGI. Deletions cut 2 bases from V and 8 bases from J, with 18 bases between. CDR3 residues: CASSYDEGTLLGYTF. As DNA, the CDR3 is TGTGCCAGCAGTTACGACGAGGGGACTCTTCTCGGCTACACCTTC.

The chain links TRBV5-1 to TRBJ2-1; 7 bases agree with TRBD2. This CDR3 comprises 16 residues. CDR1 is SGHRS and CDR2 is YFSETQ in the germline V gene. V lost 0 bases, J lost 1 base, and 4 bases stayed unmatched. As DNA, the CDR3 is TGCGCCAGCAGCTTGGGTGGTAGCGGGTCCTACAATGAGCAGTTCTTC. Amino acids: CASSLGGSGSYNEQFF.

The chain employs TRBV6-4 and TRBJ1-2; 11 nucleotides align to TRBD1. Losses at the gene ends were 8 bases for V and 2 bases for J; bases not matched to a gene: 4. This CDR3 is built from 14 residues. The germline V gene encodes CDR1 MRHNA and CDR2 SNTAGT. DNA of the CDR3: TGTGCCAGCTCGGACAGGGGGCCCAACTATGGCTACACCTTC. Translated: CASSDRGPNYGYTF.

The V call is TRBV3-1 (or the pseudogene TRBV3-2), the J call TRBJ1-1, with TRBD1 matching 7 bases. The V and J ends lost 1 base and 6 bases, in that order; junction bases with no gene match: 5. Germline CDR1 LGHDT, CDR2 YNNKEL (reference sequence). This CDR3 is 14 amino acids long. The CDR3 nucleotides read TGTGCCAGCAGCCAAGCGATAGGGGGCGCTGAAGCTTTCTTT. Protein sequence: CASSQAIGGAEAFF.

Comment on this clone: Additional DNA sequences in this sample encode the identical CDR3. The chain uses TRBV7-9 and TRBJ1-5; 7 nucleotides line up with TRBD1. After removal of 0 bases from V and 4 bases from J, the junction contained 0 bases not matched to a gene. The length of the CDR3 is 14 residues. Per the germline V gene, CDR1 is SEHNR and CDR2 is FQNEAQ (reference sequence). CDR3 sequence (DNA): TGTGCCAGCAGCTTAGCGACAGGGAATCAGCCCCAGCATTTT. Amino acids: CASSLATGNQPQHF.

This chain links TRBV5-1 with TRBJ2-7; 7 bases are a match to TRBD2. Trimming at V came to 0 bases and at J to 4 bases, leaving 13 bases not matched to a gene. CDR1 SGHRS and CDR2 YFSETQ come from the germline V gene. The CDR3 is 17 residues long. For the CDR3, the DNA is TGCGCCAGCAGCTTGGTGGCTAGCGGTCGACCTACTTACGAGCAGTACTTC. This encodes CASSLVASGRPTYEQYF. Variable domain in full (rest from reference TRBV5-1 and TRBJ2-7): KAGVTQTPRYLIKTRGQQVTLSCSPISGHRSVSWYQQTPGQGLQFLFEYFSETQRNKGNFPGRFSGRQFSNSRSEMNVSTLELGDSALYLCASSLVASGRPTYEQYFGPGTRLTVT.

This chain links TRBV3-1 (or the pseudogene TRBV3-2) with TRBJ1-2, with 8 bases lining up with TRBD1. This CDR3 has 13 amino acids. Per the germline V gene, CDR1 is LGHDT and CDR2 is YNNKEL (reference sequence). The ends lost 4 bases at V and 7 bases at J; junction bases unmatched: 5. The CDR3 DNA is TGTGCCAGCAGCCTGACAGGGGCAGGTGGCTACACCTTC. Translating gives CASSLTGAGGYTF.

The chain combines TRBV6-6 with TRBJ2-1; 8 bases align to TRBD2. V was pared by 5 bases and J by 5 bases, with 14 bases of the junction left unmatched. The CDR3 has 17 residues. Per the germline V gene, CDR1 is MNHNY and CDR2 is SVGAGI (reference sequence). The CDR3 loop is CASSPDKPLAGDNEQFF. CDR3 DNA sequence: TGTGCCAGCAGTCCTGATAAACCCCTAGCGGGTGACAATGAGCAGTTCTTC.

Only a few counts were recorded for this clone. The rearrangement joins TRBV11-1 to TRBJ1-1; maybe TRBD1 (5 bases). The CDR3 has 15 amino acids. Germline V CDR1 and CDR2: SGHAT, FQDESV (reference sequence). Between the trimmed V and J ends, which lost 2 bases and 4 bases, there was a span of 14 bases. The CDR3 sequence is CASSLISGRGTEAFF. Written as DNA, the CDR3 is TGTGCCAGCAGCTTAATCTCCGGGAGGGGCACTGAAGCTTTCTTT.